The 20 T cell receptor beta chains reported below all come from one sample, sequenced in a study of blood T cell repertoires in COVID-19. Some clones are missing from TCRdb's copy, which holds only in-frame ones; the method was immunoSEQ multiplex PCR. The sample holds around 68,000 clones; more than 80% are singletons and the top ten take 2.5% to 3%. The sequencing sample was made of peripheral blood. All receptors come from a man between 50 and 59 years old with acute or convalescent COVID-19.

CDR3 region: CASSLGQKQFF. The CDR3, as DNA: TGTGCCAGCAGCTTGGGTCAGAAGCAGTTCTTC. The chain recombines TRBV5-6 with TRBJ2-1; D gene ambiguous. Germline V gene lookup returns CDR1 SGHDT and CDR2 YYEEEE. CDR3 length: 11 amino acids. V was shortened by 0 bases and J by 11 bases, with 6 bases between the two germline ends.

The CDR3 bases are TGTGCCAGCAGTTACGTCAATTCAACTAATGAAAAACTGTTTTTT. It is translated as CASSYVNSTNEKLFF. The J gene is TRBJ1-4, the V gene TRBV6-7; D remains ambiguous. TRBV6-7 is an ORF, with its function uncertain. The length of the CDR3 is 15 residues. V was clipped by 2 bases and J by 0 bases, with 7 bases between them.

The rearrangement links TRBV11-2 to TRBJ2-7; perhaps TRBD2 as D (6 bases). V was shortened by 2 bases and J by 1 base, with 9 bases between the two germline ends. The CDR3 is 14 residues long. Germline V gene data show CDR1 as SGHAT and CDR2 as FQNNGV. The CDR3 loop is CASSLKLASYEQYF. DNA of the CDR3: TGTGCCAGCAGCTTAAAACTAGCATCCTACGAGCAGTACTTC.

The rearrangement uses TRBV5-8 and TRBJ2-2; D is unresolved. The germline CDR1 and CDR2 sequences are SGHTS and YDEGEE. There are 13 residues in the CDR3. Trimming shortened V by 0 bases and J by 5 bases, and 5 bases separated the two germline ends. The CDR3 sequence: CASSLGQTGELFF. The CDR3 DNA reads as TGTGCCAGCAGCTTGGGGCAGACCGGGGAGCTGTTTTTT.

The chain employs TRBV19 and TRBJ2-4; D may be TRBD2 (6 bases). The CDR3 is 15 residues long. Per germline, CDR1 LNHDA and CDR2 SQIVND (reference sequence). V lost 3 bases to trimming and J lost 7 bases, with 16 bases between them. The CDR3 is CASSIGSGGVNIQYF. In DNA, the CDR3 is TGTGCCAGTAGTATTGGTAGCGGAGGTGTGAACATTCAGTACTTC.

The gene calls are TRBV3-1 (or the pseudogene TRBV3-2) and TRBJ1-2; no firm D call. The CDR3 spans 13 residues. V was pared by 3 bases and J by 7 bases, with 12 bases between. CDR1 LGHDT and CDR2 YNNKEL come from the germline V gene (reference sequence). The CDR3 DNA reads TGTGCCAGCAGCCAGACGCCTAGTTCTGGCTACACCTTC. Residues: CASSQTPSSGYTF.

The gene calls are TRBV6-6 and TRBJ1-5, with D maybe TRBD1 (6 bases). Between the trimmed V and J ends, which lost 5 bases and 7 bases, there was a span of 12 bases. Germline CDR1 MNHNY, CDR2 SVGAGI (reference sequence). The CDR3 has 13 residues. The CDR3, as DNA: TGTGCCAGCAGTCAGCCAGGGGACCAGCCCCAGCATTTT. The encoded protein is CASSQPGDQPQHF.

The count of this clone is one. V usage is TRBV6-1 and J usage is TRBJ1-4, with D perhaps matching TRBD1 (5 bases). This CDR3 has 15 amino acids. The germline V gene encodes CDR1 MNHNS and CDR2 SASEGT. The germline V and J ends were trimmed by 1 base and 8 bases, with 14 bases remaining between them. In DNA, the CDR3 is TGTGCCAGCAGTGAAGGAGGTGCAGGGTGGGAAAAACTGTTTTTT. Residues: CASSEGGAGWEKLFF.

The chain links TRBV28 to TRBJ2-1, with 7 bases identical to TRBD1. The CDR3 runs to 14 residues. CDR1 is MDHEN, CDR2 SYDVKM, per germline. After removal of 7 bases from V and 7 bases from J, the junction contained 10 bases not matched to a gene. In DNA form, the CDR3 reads TGTGCCAGCATCTTAGGGGGCTCCGGAAATGAGCAGTTCTTC. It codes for CASILGGSGNEQFF.

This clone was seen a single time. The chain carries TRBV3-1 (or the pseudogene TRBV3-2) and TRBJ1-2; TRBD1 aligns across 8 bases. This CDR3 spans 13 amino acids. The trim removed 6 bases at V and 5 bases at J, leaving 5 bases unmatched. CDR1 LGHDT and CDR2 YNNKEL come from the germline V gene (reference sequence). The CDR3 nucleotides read TGTGCCAGCAGTTACCAGGGGGCTTATGGCTACACCTTC. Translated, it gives CASSYQGAYGYTF.

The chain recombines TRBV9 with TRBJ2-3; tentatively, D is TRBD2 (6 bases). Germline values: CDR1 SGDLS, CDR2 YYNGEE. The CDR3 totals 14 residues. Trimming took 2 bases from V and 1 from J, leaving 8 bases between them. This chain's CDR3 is CASSVLARTDTQYF. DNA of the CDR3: TGTGCCAGCAGCGTTCTAGCGCGCACAGATACGCAGTATTTT.

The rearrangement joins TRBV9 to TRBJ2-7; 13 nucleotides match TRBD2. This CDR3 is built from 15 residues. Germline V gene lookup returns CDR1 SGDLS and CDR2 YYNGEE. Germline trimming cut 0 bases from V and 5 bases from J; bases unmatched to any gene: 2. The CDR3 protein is CASSVAGLAGDEQYV. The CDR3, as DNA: TGTGCCAGCAGCGTAGCAGGACTAGCGGGAGACGAGCAGTACGTC.

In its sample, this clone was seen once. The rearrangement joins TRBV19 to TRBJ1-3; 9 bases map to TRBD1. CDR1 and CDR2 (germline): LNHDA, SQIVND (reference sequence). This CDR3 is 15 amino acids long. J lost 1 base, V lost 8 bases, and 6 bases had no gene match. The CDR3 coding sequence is TGTGCCAGTCGGCACAGGGGGCAATCTGGAAACACCATATATTTT. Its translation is CASRHRGQSGNTIYF.

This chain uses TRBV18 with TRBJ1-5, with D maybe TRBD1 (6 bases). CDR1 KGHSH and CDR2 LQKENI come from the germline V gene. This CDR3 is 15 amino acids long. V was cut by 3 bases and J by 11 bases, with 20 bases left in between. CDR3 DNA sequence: TGTGCCAGCTCACCGGACAGTAGCAGAGGTGTGACCCAGCATTTT. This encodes CASSPDSSRGVTQHF.

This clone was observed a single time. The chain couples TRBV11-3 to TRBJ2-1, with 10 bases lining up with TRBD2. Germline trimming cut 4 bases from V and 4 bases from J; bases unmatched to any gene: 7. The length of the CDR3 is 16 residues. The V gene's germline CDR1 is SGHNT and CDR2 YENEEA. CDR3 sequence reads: CASSSGLAELYNEQFF. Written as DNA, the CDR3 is TGTGCCAGCAGCTCCGGACTAGCGGAACTTTACAATGAGCAGTTCTTC.

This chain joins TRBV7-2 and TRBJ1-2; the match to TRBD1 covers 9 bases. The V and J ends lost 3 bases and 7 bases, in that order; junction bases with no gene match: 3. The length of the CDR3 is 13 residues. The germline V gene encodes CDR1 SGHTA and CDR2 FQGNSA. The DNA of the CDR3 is TGTGCCAGCAGCTTTGACAGGGGGTCTGGCTACACCTTC. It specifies CASSFDRGSGYTF. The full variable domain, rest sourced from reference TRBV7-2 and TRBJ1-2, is GAGVSQSPSNKVTEKGKDVELRCDPISGHTALYWYRQSLGQGLEFLIYFQGNSAPDKSGLPSDRFSAERTGGSVSTLTIQRTQQEDSAVYLCASSFDRGSGYTFGSGTRLTVV.

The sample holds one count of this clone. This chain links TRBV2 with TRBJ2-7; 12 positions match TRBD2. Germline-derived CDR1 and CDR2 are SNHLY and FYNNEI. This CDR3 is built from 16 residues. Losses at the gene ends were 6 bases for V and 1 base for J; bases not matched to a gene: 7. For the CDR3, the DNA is TGTGCCAGCAGAGGCTCACTAGCGGGAGGTTCCTACGAGCAGTACTTC. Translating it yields CASRGSLAGGSYEQYF.

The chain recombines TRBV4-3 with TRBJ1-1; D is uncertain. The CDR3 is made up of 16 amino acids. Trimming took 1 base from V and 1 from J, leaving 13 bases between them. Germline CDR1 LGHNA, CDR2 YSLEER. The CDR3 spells CASSQAAFEANTEAFF. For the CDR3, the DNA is TGCGCCAGCAGCCAAGCCGCTTTTGAAGCGAACACTGAAGCTTTCTTT.

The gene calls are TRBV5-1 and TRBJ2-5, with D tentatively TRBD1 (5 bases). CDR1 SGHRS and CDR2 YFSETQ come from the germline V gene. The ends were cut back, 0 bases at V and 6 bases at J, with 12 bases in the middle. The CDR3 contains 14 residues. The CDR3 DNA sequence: TGCGCCAGCAGCTTGGAACAGGCCTCCAAGACCCAGTACTTC. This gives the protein CASSLEQASKTQYF.

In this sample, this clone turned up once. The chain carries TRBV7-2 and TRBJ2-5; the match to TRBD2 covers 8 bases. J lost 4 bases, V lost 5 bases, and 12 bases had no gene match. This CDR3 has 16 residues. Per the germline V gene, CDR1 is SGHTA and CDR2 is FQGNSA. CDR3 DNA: TGTGCCAGCAGCCCCTCGACTAGCGTGGTTCGAGAGACCCAGTACTTC. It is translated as CASSPSTSVVRETQYF. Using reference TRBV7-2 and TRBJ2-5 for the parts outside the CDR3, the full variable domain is GAGVSQSPSNKVTEKGKDVELRCDPISGHTALYWYRQSLGQGLEFLIYFQGNSAPDKSGLPSDRFSAERTGGSVSTLTIQRTQQEDSAVYLCASSPSTSVVRETQYFGPGTRLLVL.